One sample yielded the 5 T cell receptor beta chains listed below, sequenced in a study of CD8+ T cells in alopecia areata. Extraction of RNA preceded its reverse transcription into cDNA, which served as the sequencing template. Method: immunoSEQ multiplex PCR; TCRdb's copy keeps in-frame clones and lacks some. The repertoire holds some 110,000 clones, approximately 54% seen once, with 12% in the top ten. Treatment denoted: oral pan-JAK inhibitor, 5-10 mg twice daily. This specimen was CD8+ T cells sorted from blood, taken at week 24, from a patient treated with tofacitinib. The source is a human donor with alopecia areata.

This clone turned up a few times. The chain uses TRBV9 and TRBJ1-6; D is possibly TRBD1 (6 bases). CDR3 size: 15 residues. Germline V gene sequence: CDR1 SGDLS, CDR2 YYNGEE. V lost 4 bases, J lost 7 bases, and 15 bases lay in between. The CDR3 DNA follows: TGTGCCAGCAGCTTCGGACGGGGGCGGAATTCACCCCTCCACTTT. Translation gives CASSFGRGRNSPLHF.

CDR3 in DNA: TGTGCCAGCACCCCCCTTGACACGGCTAACTATGGCTACACCTTC. Its translation: CASTPLDTANYGYTF. The V call is TRBV13, the J call TRBJ1-2, with D hard to call. The germline V gene has CDR1 PRHDT and CDR2 FYEKMQ (reference sequence). Trimming pared 7 bases from V and 0 bases from J, leaving 15 bases between. This CDR3 contains 15 residues.

The chain combines TRBV19 with TRBJ1-2, with 7 positions matching TRBD1. J gave up 4 bases and V 8 bases, and 10 bases lay outside the gene matches. This CDR3 region has 14 residues. CDR1 is LNHDA and CDR2 is SQIVND in the germline V gene (reference sequence). Here the CDR3 reads CASQDRERAYGYTF. The CDR3 DNA is TGTGCCAGTCAAGACAGGGAACGGGCCTATGGCTACACCTTC.

Written as DNA, the CDR3 is TGTGCCAGCAAGTTCACTGGGGCCAACGTCCTGACTTTC. Encoded protein: CASKFTGANVLTF. The chain joins TRBV5-6 to TRBJ2-6; no firm D call. V was shortened by 6 bases and J by 2 bases, with 6 bases between the two germline ends. The CDR3 loop spans 13 amino acids. Germline V gene data show CDR1 as SGHDT and CDR2 as YYEEEE.

This clone occurred a few times. The rearrangement joins TRBV6-5 to TRBJ2-1; maybe TRBD1 (6 bases). This CDR3 spans 14 amino acids. Trimming shortened V by 5 bases and J by 4 bases, and 12 bases separated the two germline ends. Germline CDR1 is MNHEY and CDR2 is SVGAGI. The CDR3 here is CASSLSTGYNEQFF. Written as DNA, the CDR3 is TGTGCCAGCAGTCTCTCGACAGGATACAATGAGCAGTTCTTC.